The source of this T cell receptor beta chain is a study of blood T cell repertoires in COVID-19. Study context: T cells, B-cell-depleted T cells, or PBMCs provided the cDNA or gDNA that served as material.

Original processing notes: Amplification with reference gene primers provided the estimates of nucleated cell counts. Repertoires were generated with immunoSEQ multiplex PCR, while TCRdb's copy carries only in-frame clones and drops some. That table is the source of V, J and clone size, and D and trimming were worked out from the DNA. The sample yields roughly 460,000 clones, approximately 90% seen once. The CDR3 is made up of 12 amino acids. Sequenced sample: peripheral blood. The rearrangement links TRBV21-1 to TRBJ2-2; the table assigns TRBD2, which was not confirmed against the DNA. TRBV21-1 is shown as a pseudogene. This clonotype was sampled from a man aged 18 to 35 with COVID-19, enrolled during active disease. In DNA, the CDR3 is TGTGCCAGCAGCAAGAGTGTCGGGGAGCTGTTTTTT. Residues: CASSKSVGELFF.